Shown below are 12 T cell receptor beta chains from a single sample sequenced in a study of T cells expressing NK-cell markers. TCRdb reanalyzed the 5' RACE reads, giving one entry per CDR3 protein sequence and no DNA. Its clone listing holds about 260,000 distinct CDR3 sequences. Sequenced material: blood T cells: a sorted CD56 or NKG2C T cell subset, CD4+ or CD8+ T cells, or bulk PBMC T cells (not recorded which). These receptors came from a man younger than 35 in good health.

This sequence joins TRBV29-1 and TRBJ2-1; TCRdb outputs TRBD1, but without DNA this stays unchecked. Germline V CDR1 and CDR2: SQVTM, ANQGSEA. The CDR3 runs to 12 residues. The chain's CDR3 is CSVESGRNEQFF.

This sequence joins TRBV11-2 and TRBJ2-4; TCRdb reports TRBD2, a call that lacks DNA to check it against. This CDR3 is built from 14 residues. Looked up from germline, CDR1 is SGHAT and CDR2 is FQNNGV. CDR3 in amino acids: CASSLERGPNIQYF.

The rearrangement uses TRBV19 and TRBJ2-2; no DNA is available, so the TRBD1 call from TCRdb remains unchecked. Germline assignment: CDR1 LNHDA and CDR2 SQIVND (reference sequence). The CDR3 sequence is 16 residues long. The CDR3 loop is CASTSAGQVNTGELFF.

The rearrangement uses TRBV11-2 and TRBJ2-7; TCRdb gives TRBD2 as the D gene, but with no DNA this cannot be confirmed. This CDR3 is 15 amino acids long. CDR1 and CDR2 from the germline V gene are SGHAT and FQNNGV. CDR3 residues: CASSQLGRSTYEQYF.

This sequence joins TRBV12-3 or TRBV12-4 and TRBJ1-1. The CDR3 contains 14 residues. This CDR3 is CASGPRAADTEAFF.

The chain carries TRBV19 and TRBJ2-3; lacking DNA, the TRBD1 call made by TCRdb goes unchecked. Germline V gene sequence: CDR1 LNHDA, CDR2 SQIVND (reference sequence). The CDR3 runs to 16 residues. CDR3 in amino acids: CASSIGTGEGTDTQYF.

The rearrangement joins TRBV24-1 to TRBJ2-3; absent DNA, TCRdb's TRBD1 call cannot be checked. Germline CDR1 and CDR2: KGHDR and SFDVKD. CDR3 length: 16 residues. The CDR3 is CATSDPGQGAEDTQYF.

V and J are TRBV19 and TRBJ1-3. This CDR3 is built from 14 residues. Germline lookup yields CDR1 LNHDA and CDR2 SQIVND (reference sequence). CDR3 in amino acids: CASREQGSGNTIYF.

CDR3 region: CATRETGETDTQYF. The chain recombines TRBV24-1 with TRBJ2-3; the TCRdb call, TRBD1, lacks DNA for checking. This CDR3 comprises 14 residues. Germline V gene lookup returns CDR1 KGHDR and CDR2 SFDVKD.

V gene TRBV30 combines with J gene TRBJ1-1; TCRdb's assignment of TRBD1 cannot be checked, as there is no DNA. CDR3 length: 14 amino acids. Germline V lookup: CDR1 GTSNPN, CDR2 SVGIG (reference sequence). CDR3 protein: CAWRTDRGLYEAFF.

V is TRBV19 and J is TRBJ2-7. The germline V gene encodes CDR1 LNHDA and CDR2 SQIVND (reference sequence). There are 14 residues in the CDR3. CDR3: CASSIAGTRYEQYF.

CDR3 region: CAWSNGSSYNEQFF. V usage is TRBV30 and J usage is TRBJ2-1. There are 14 residues in the CDR3. Germline CDR1 and CDR2: GTSNPN and SVGIG (reference sequence).